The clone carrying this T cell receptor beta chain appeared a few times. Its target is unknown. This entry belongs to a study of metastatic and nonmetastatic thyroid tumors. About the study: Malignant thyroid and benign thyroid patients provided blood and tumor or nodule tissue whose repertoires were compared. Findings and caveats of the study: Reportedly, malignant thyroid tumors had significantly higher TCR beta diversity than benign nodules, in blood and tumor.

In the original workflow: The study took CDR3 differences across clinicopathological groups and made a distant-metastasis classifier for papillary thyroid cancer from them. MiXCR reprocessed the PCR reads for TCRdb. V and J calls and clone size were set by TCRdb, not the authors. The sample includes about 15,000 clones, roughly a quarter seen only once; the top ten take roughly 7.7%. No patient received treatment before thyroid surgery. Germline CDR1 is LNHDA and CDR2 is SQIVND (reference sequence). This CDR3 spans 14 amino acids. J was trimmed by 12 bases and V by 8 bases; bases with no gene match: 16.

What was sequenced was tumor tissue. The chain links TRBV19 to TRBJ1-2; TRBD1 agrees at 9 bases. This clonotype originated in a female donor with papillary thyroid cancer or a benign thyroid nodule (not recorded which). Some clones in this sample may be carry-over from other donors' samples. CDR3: CASYTPGQGGGHTF. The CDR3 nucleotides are TGTGCCAGTTACACACCGGGACAGGGTGGCGGACACACCTTC.